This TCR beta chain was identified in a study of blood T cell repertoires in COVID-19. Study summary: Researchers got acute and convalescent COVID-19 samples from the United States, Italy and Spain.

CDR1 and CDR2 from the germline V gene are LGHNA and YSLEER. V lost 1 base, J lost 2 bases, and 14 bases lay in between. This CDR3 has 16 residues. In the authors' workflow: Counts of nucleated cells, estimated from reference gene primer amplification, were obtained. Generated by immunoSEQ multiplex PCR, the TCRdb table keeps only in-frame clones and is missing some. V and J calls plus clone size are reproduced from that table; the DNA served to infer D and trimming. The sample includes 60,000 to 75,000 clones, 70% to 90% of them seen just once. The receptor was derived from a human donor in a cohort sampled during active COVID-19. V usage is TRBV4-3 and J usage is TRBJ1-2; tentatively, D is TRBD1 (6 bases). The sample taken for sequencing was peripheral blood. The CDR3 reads CASSQVLQGMNYGYTF. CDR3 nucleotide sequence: TGCGCCAGCAGCCAAGTCCTGCAGGGGATGAACTATGGCTACACCTTC.